This T cell receptor (beta chain) was sequenced during a study of blood T cell repertoires in COVID-19. Study-level background: The United States, Italy and Spain supplied acute and convalescent COVID-19 samples. From T cells, B-cell-depleted T cells, or PBMCs came the material, which was cDNA or gDNA.

The CDR3 spans 13 residues. The V gene lost 7 bases and the J gene lost 8 bases, with 17 bases spanning the gap. The germline CDR1 and CDR2 sequences are ENHRY and SYGVKD. Assay used: immunoSEQ multiplex PCR; TCRdb lists only in-frame clones, some missing. The table lists 350,000 to 450,000 clones, around 84% of them singletons. The sequence derives from a woman younger than 35 with acute or convalescent COVID-19. Sequenced sample: peripheral blood. The rearrangement joins TRBV10-3 to TRBJ1-2, with D possibly matching TRBD1 (5 bases). In DNA form, the CDR3 reads TGTGCCATCATTGGTACGCAGGGATCGGGCTACACCTTC. Translating gives CAIIGTQGSGYTF.